A single sample is the source of the 25 T cell receptor beta chains below, sequenced in a study of graft-versus-host responses after intestinal transplantation (dated by TCRdb to about 2021). According to the study, the label for this sample's time point signals: cells obtained before transplantation from donor or recipient. Which antigens these TCRs recognize remains unknown. The method was the immunoSEQ multiplex PCR assay. TCRdb carries this immuneACCESS record with in-frame sequences only. Its versions omit some clonotypes, under half of them owing to an unresolved V gene in the studies checked, with the rest unexplained. A total of about 85,000 clones appear in this sample, approximately 78% of them only once. The ten top clones hold more than 0.8% of the sample. Sequenced here: unstimulated CD4+ T cells sorted from spleen or lymph node cells, sampled before intestinal transplant. The receptors shown here come from a human donor who received an intestinal transplant.

This chain joins TRBV19 and TRBJ2-3; 9 bases map to TRBD1. Germline lookup yields CDR1 LNHDA and CDR2 SQIVND (reference sequence). Trimming took 5 bases from V and 4 from J; bases not matched to a gene: 4. The CDR3 has 14 residues. DNA of the CDR3: TGTGCCAGTAGTCGACAGGGGGACGCAGATACGCAGTATTTT. It codes for CASSRQGDADTQYF.

The chain couples TRBV10-3 to TRBJ1-2, with 10 bases aligning to TRBD1. CDR1 ENHRY and CDR2 SYGVKD come from the germline V gene. The ends lost 4 bases at V and 7 bases at J; junction bases unmatched: 3. CDR3 length: 13 amino acids. This CDR3 is CAISGGTGVGYTF. The CDR3 region has the DNA TGTGCCATCAGTGGGGGGACAGGGGTTGGCTACACCTTC.

The V call is TRBV6-1, the J call TRBJ1-2, with TRBD1 matching 9 bases. CDR1 is MNHNS and CDR2 is SASEGT in the germline V gene. V shed 4 bases and J 8 bases; nucleotides not matched to a gene: 8. The length of the CDR3 is 14 residues. The CDR3, as DNA: TGTGCCAGCAGTGCCACGACAGGGGGAAGAGGCTACACCTTC. Translation gives CASSATTGGRGYTF.

The V call is TRBV7-9, the J call TRBJ1-5, with D perhaps matching TRBD1 (6 bases). The germline V and J ends were trimmed by 5 bases and 0 bases, with 11 bases remaining between them. The CDR3 is made up of 15 amino acids. Germline CDR1 and CDR2: SEHNR and FQNEAQ (reference sequence). The CDR3 DNA reads as TGTGCCAGCAGCGACACAGGGAATAGCAATCAGCCCCAGCATTTT. It codes for CASSDTGNSNQPQHF.

The chain employs TRBV2 and TRBJ1-6; D may be TRBD1 (5 bases). Germline values: CDR1 SNHLY, CDR2 FYNNEI. V gave up 11 bases and J gave up 8 bases, with 13 bases separating them. CDR3 length equals 12 residues. The CDR3 is CADGGEDSPLHF. The CDR3 nucleotides read TGTGCCGACGGGGGGGAGGATTCACCCCTCCACTTT.

This chain connects TRBV5-1 to TRBJ1-3; D is undetermined. The ends were cut back, 0 bases at V and 3 bases at J, with 13 bases in the middle. The CDR3 sequence is 16 residues long. Germline V lookup: CDR1 SGHRS, CDR2 YFSETQ. Here the CDR3 DNA reads TGCGCCAGCAGCTTGGATCCGATTACGGGTGGAAACACCATATATTTT. Residues: CASSLDPITGGNTIYF.

The chain's CDR3 is CASSAGLSGEKLFF. The CDR3 nucleotides are TGTGCCAGCAGCGCCGGGCTTAGCGGTGAAAAACTGTTTTTT. The chain joins TRBV5-6 to TRBJ1-4; unclear D gene. The CDR3 is made up of 14 amino acids. Trimming removed 4 bases at V and 7 bases at J, with 14 bases between. Germline CDR1 reads SGHDT; CDR2 reads YYEEEE.

CDR3 sequence: CASSPLRETQYF. DNA for the CDR3: TGTGCCAGCAGCCCACTCCGGGAGACCCAGTACTTC. V gene TRBV7-8 combines with J gene TRBJ2-5; no clear D. Trimming pared 5 bases from V and 5 bases from J, leaving 9 bases between. Germline CDR1 and CDR2: SGHVS and FQNEAQ. There are 12 residues in the CDR3.

The rearrangement uses TRBV2 and TRBJ1-3, with TRBD1 matching 8 bases. CDR1 SNHLY and CDR2 FYNNEI come from the germline V gene. CDR3 size: 16 residues. The J segment lost 0 bases and the V segment lost 6 bases, leaving 7 bases of the junction unmatched. The CDR3: CASSAGQANSGNTIYF. The CDR3 DNA sequence: TGTGCCAGCAGCGCGGGACAGGCCAACTCTGGAAACACCATATATTTT.

The chain recombines TRBV6-1 with TRBJ2-1; D possibly corresponds to TRBD2 (6 bases). The CDR3 has 13 residues. Between the trimmed V and J ends, which lost 4 bases and 9 bases, there was a span of 13 bases. The V gene's germline CDR1 is MNHNS and CDR2 SASEGT. The CDR3 loop reads CASSGRLVSEQFF. CDR3 sequence (DNA): TGTGCCAGCAGTGGACGACTAGTAAGTGAGCAGTTCTTC.

The chain combines TRBV25-1 with TRBJ2-3; tentative D call: TRBD2 (6 bases). Trimming removed 4 bases from V and 7 bases from J, with 12 bases in between. This CDR3 is built from 13 residues. CDR1 and CDR2 from the germline V gene are MGHDK and SYGVNS. This CDR3 is CASSVAGTNTQYF. CDR3 DNA: TGTGCCAGCAGTGTGGCGGGGACGAATACGCAGTATTTT.

This sequence joins TRBV6-1 and TRBJ2-3; a weak D match, TRBD2 (7 bases). This CDR3 has 17 amino acids. Trimming cost V 0 bases and J 4 bases, with 17 bases left between them. The germline CDR1 and CDR2 sequences are MNHNS and SASEGT. CDR3 bases: TGTGCCAGCAGTGAAGCGCGGGGGCCCGAAATCTCAGATACGCAGTATTTT. This gives the protein CASSEARGPEISDTQYF.

The chain couples TRBV5-1 to TRBJ1-1; TRBD1 matches at 8 bases. The CDR3 is 13 amino acids. Germline CDR1 is SGHRS and CDR2 is YFSETQ. Trimming at V came to 5 bases and at J to 6 bases, leaving 6 bases not matched to a gene. The CDR3, as DNA: TGCGCCAGCAGAAAGACAGGGGTGGCTGAAGCTTTCTTT. It yields the protein CASRKTGVAEAFF.

The gene calls are TRBV7-9 and TRBJ2-7, with TRBD2 matching 7 bases. J gave up 1 base and V 0 bases, and 15 bases lay outside the gene matches. Germline CDR1 SEHNR, CDR2 FQNEAQ (reference sequence). The CDR3 has 19 residues. The CDR3 DNA reads as TGTGCCAGCAGCTTAGCGACCCCCTGGGGGAGGGAGACTTCCTACGAGCAGTACTTC. Residues: CASSLATPWGRETSYEQYF.

The chain combines TRBV19 with TRBJ2-2; maybe TRBD2 (6 bases). V was trimmed by 6 bases and J by 1 base, leaving 9 bases between them. The CDR3 spans 14 residues. Germline loops: CDR1 LNHDA, CDR2 SQIVND (reference sequence). This CDR3 is CASRPGLNTGELFF. CDR3 DNA sequence: TGTGCCAGTAGGCCGGGACTGAACACCGGGGAGCTGTTTTTT.

The V gene is TRBV7-8, the J gene TRBJ1-4; 9 bases are shared with TRBD1. In germline, CDR1 is SGHVS, CDR2 FQNEAQ. This CDR3 comprises 16 residues. The trim removed 3 bases at V and 3 bases at J, leaving 5 bases unmatched. The CDR3: CASSFQQGAPNEKLFF. CDR3 bases: TGTGCCAGCAGCTTCCAACAGGGGGCCCCTAATGAAAAACTGTTTTTT.

The V and J genes are TRBV4-1 and TRBJ1-1; D not certain. The CDR3 has 15 amino acids. Trimming removed 4 bases at V and 4 bases at J, with 16 bases between. CDR1 and CDR2 from the germline V gene are MGHRA and YSYEKL. The CDR3 nucleotides read TGCGCCAGCAGCCGCCCAGACCGTTTAGCCACTGAAGCTTTCTTT. Translating it yields CASSRPDRLATEAFF.

V gene TRBV6-6 combines with J gene TRBJ1-1; possibly TRBD1 for D (5 bases). Germline CDR1 reads MNHNY; CDR2 reads SVGAGI (reference sequence). With 0 bases removed from V and 1 base from J, the gap between germline ends came to 6 bases. This CDR3 spans 14 amino acids. CDR3 coding DNA: TGTGCCAGCAGTTACTCGACAGCGAACACTGAAGCTTTCTTT. This codes for CASSYSTANTEAFF.

The J gene is TRBJ1-2, the V gene TRBV9; TRBD1 aligns across 8 bases. Germline V gene sequence: CDR1 SGDLS, CDR2 YYNGEE. Unmatched junction bases numbered 12, after V lost 0 bases and J lost 5 bases. The CDR3 has 17 amino acids. This chain's CDR3 is CASSVEGQAVPLYGYTF. Here the CDR3 DNA reads TGTGCCAGCAGCGTAGAGGGACAGGCCGTTCCCCTATATGGCTACACCTTC.

The chain couples TRBV6-5 to TRBJ1-4; D remains unclear. V was pared by 2 bases and J by 6 bases, with 13 bases between. The CDR3 runs to 15 residues. Looked up from germline, CDR1 is MNHEY and CDR2 is SVGAGI. For the CDR3, the DNA is TGTGCCAGCAGTTACCTAGGCGACCGTGATGAAAAACTGTTTTTT. Residues: CASSYLGDRDEKLFF.

The rearrangement links TRBV5-4 to TRBJ1-1; D possibly corresponds to TRBD1 (5 bases). CDR3 length: 15 residues. The V gene lost 4 bases and the J gene lost 4 bases, with 17 bases spanning the gap. From germline, CDR1 is SGHNT and CDR2 YYREEE (reference sequence). The CDR3 DNA sequence: TGTGCCAGCAGCCAAGCAAGACTGGGGGGCACTGAAGCTTTCTTT. Protein: CASSQARLGGTEAFF.

The chain has TRBV7-8 and TRBJ2-3; 8 nucleotides line up with TRBD2. The CDR3 has 15 amino acids. After removal of 5 bases from V and 1 base from J, the junction contained 5 bases not matched to a gene. Per germline, CDR1 SGHVS and CDR2 FQNEAQ. The DNA for the CDR3 is TGTGCCAGCAGCCCCGGGACTAGGGGCACAGATACGCAGTATTTT. Its translation is CASSPGTRGTDTQYF. Looking up the rest from reference TRBV7-8 and TRBJ2-3 gives the full variable domain: GAGVSQSPRYKVAKRGQDVALRCDPISGHVSLFWYQQALGQGPEFLTYFQNEAQLDKSGLPSDRFFAERPEGSVSTLKIQRTQQEDSAVYLCASSPGTRGTDTQYFGPGTRLTVL.

J is TRBJ1-1 and V is TRBV29-1; D unresolved. Germline V gives CDR1 SQVTM, CDR2 ANQGSEA. CDR3 length: 12 amino acids. Between the trimmed V and J ends, which lost 2 bases and 5 bases, there was a span of 9 bases. This chain's CDR3 is CSVERMRTEAFF. The DNA for the CDR3 is TGCAGCGTTGAACGGATGCGGACTGAAGCTTTCTTT.

V gene TRBV7-3 combines with J gene TRBJ2-2; 7 bases agree with TRBD1. J was trimmed by 2 bases and V by 3 bases; bases with no gene match: 3. Germline V gene data show CDR1 as SGHTA and CDR2 as FQGTGA. The CDR3 covers 15 residues. CDR3 DNA sequence: TGTGCCAGCAGCTTGGCAGGGGGAAACACCGGGGAGCTGTTTTTT. The encoded protein is CASSLAGGNTGELFF.

This sequence joins TRBV28 and TRBJ2-5, with 8 bases identical to TRBD1. This CDR3 is 13 amino acids long. Trimming cost V 7 bases and J 5 bases; bases outside gene matches: 6. Germline V gene data show CDR1 as MDHEN and CDR2 as SYDVKM. The CDR3 DNA sequence: TGTGCCAGCAATCCAGGGGGCACGGAGACCCAGTACTTC. Residues: CASNPGGTETQYF.